These 6 T cell receptor beta chains originate from one sample sequenced in a study of blood T cells in healthy people across ages. A second roughly 6 to 12 cycle PCR used barcoded and J-beta primers. TCRdb re-derived calls from the 5' RACE reads in MiXCR, one entry per CDR3 protein. Among some 700,000 distinct CDR3 sequences listed, approximately 21% were seen once. The sequenced sample consisted of blood. The receptors originated from a man between 65 and 80 years old in good health.

This clonotype showed up just a few times. This sequence joins TRBV20-1 and TRBJ2-3; 8 bases align to TRBD2. The CDR3 totals 14 residues. Looked up from germline, CDR1 is DFQATT and CDR2 is SNEGSKA (reference sequence). CDR3 region: CTLPGLGGTDTQYF. CDR3 nucleotide sequence: TGCACTCTACCGGGACTAGGGGGGACAGATACGCAGTATTTT.

The sample holds many counts of this clonotype. The chain combines TRBV20-1 with TRBJ2-7; TRBD2 matches at 8 bases. This CDR3 spans 13 amino acids. Germline loops: CDR1 DFQATT, CDR2 SNEGSKA (reference sequence). J was trimmed by 2 bases and V by 5 bases; bases with no gene match: 5. CDR3: CSALAGYAYEQYF. CDR3 bases: TGCAGTGCTCTAGCGGGTTATGCCTACGAGCAGTACTTC.

This clonotype has more than one count but fewer than ten. The chain is built from TRBV5-1 and TRBJ2-5, with 8 nucleotides matching TRBD2. Germline assignment: CDR1 SGHRS and CDR2 YFSETQ. The V segment lost 4 bases and the J segment 0 bases; nucleotides outside the gene matches: 14. This CDR3 contains 18 residues. CDR3 DNA: TGCGCCAGCAGCCCGGGACTAGTTTCCCCCTCGTACCAAGAGACCCAGTACTTC. Its protein is CASSPGLVSPSYQETQYF.

This clonotype has at least ten counts. The V gene is TRBV12-3 or TRBV12-4, the J gene TRBJ2-1; 11 bases agree with TRBD2. Trimming at V came to 7 bases and at J to 6 bases, leaving 5 bases not matched to a gene. CDR3 size: 14 residues. CDR3 loop: CASTFSGRGNEQFF. CDR3 DNA sequence: TGTGCCAGCACCTTTAGCGGGAGGGGCAATGAGCAGTTCTTC.

This CDR3 reads CSVEEGQGVAGYTF. The CDR3 DNA reads as TGCAGCGTTGAAGAAGGACAGGGGGTGGCTGGCTACACCTTC. The chain carries TRBV29-1 and TRBJ1-2; 10 nucleotides line up with TRBD1. The CDR3 totals 14 residues. V dropped 0 bases and J dropped 7; count of bases not matched to a gene: 5. Germline V lookup: CDR1 SQVTM, CDR2 ANQGSEA.

The rearrangement uses TRBV5-1 and TRBJ1-1, with TRBD1 matching 7 bases. J lost 2 bases, V lost 1 base, and 5 bases had no gene match. The CDR3 totals 15 residues. Per the germline V gene, CDR1 is SGHRS and CDR2 is YFSETQ. The CDR3 is CASSLLTGTNTEAFF. Here the CDR3 DNA reads TGCGCCAGCAGCTTGTTGACAGGGACTAACACTGAAGCTTTCTTT.